The present entry profiles one TCR beta chain with its context. Its antigen is not identified. This CDR3 has 13 residues. The germline V and J ends were trimmed by 3 bases and 7 bases, with 13 bases remaining between them. This sample was included in a study of T cell responses to AZD1222 COVID-19 vaccine. General study results and limits: Donors were largely white British and mainly female; clonal diversity was possibly underestimated. Nearly half of the spike-specific TCRs reportedly recognize variant regions that carry no mutations.

The data were produced by immunoSEQ multiplex PCR, yet TCRdb's version contains in-frame clones alone and is incomplete. Among some 150,000 clones, roughly 92% were seen once, and the ten largest hold 2.5% to 3%. The receptor's source is an adult in good health. The sample in question was peripheral blood, obtained on day 0 of AZD1222 vaccination. V and J are TRBV12-3 or TRBV12-4 and TRBJ2-7; possible D gene TRBD1, 5 bases. The chain's CDR3 is CASSFIPSGEQYF. CDR3 in DNA: TGTGCCAGCAGTTTTATCCCATCAGGGGAGCAGTACTTC.